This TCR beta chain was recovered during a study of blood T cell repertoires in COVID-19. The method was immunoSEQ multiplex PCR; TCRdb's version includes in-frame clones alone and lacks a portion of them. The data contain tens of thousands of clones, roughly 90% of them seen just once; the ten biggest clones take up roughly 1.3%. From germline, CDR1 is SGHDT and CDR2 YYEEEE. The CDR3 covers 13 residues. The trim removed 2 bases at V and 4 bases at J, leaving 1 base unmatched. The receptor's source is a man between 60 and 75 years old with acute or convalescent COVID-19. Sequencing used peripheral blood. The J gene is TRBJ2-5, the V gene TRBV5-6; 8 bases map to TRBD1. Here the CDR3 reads CASSLQGGETQYF. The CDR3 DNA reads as TGTGCCAGCAGCTTACAGGGGGGAGAGACCCAGTACTTC.